This T cell receptor beta chain derives from a study of immune reconstitution after stem cell transplant in scleroderma (dated by TCRdb to 2016 to 2017). Trimming leaves V shorter by 0 bases and J shorter by 0 bases, with the junction holding 4 bases beyond the gene matches. From the germline V gene, CDR1 is SGHRS and CDR2 is YFSETQ. The CDR3 sequence holds 17 residues, the cysteine and phenylalanine included. The only DNA kept is the CDR3, 51 bases in frame from the first base. This clonotype appeared a few times. The antigen this receptor binds is unknown. No much larger clone is present one base from it, and per-base qualities are unavailable. The receptor library was made with RT-PCR. Sequencing relied on an Illumina MiSeq. TCRdb trimmed the raw reads at Q25, called clones with MiXCR and kept productive beta chains. Each CDR3 protein gets just one entry, which takes the most common genes and DNA from the rows behind it. Recorded for this sample are about 2,300 distinct CDR3 sequences; approximately 10% of them occurred a single time. The ten largest make up roughly a quarter of the sample.

This receptor was taken from a female donor with systemic sclerosis. This receptor chain uses TRBV5-1 and TRBJ1-3; a stretch of 9 junction bases matches TRBD1. The biological material was taken before or after autologous hematopoietic stem cell transplantation (not recorded which). At the DNA level, the sequence is TGCGCCAGCAGCTTGGGATGGACAGGGGACTCTGGAAACACCATATATTTT. Its protein is CASSLGWTGDSGNTIYF.